Each of the 23 T cell receptor beta chains below was sequenced from the same sample in a study of shared clonotypes between healthy human individuals. TCRdb's table, derived via immunoSEQ multiplex PCR, lists solely in-frame clones and lacks some. The sample consists of roughly 590,000 clones, roughly 95% of them appearing once. Positive CCR7 selection of CD45RO-negative cells yielded the naive CD8 cells, and terminally differentiated effector memory CD45RA+ cells were excluded. Input material: naive CD8+ T cells sorted from blood. The receptors originated from a woman under 40 in good health.

J is TRBJ2-3 and V is TRBV19, with D possibly TRBD2 on 5 matching bases. The CDR3 totals 16 residues. Germline V gives CDR1 LNHDA, CDR2 SQIVND (reference sequence). V lost 3 bases, J lost 0 bases, and 13 bases lay in between. The CDR3 is CASSIRTRGSTDTQYF. CDR3 nucleotides: TGTGCCAGTAGTATCCGAACTCGCGGGAGCACAGATACGCAGTATTTT.

The chain employs TRBV2 and TRBJ2-2; a weak D match, TRBD1 (6 bases). The CDR3 loop spans 13 amino acids. V lost 9 bases, J lost 0 bases, and 8 bases lay in between. CDR1 SNHLY and CDR2 FYNNEI come from the germline V gene. CDR3 residues: CASGQPNTGELFF. CDR3 bases: TGTGCCAGTGGACAGCCGAACACCGGGGAGCTGTTTTTT.

This clone was detected only once. The chain combines TRBV6-5 with TRBJ2-2, with 7 positions matching TRBD2. There are 15 residues in the CDR3. From germline, CDR1 is MNHEY and CDR2 SVGAGI. The J segment lost 3 bases and the V segment lost 4 bases, leaving 5 bases of the junction unmatched. The DNA for the CDR3 is TGTGCCAGCAGTTCACTAGCGAGAGACACCGGGGAGCTGTTTTTT. This translates into CASSSLARDTGELFF.

The V gene is TRBV21-1, the J gene TRBJ2-1. TRBV21-1 is reported as a pseudogene. The CDR3 is 15 residues long. CDR3 in amino acids: CASSKAGRDYNEQFF. The CDR3 nucleotides read TGTGCCAGCAGCAAAGCTGGACGAGACTACAATGAGCAGTTCTTC.

V is TRBV7-9 and J is TRBJ1-1, with TRBD1 identical over 9 bases. The length of the CDR3 is 15 residues. Germline V gene sequence: CDR1 SEHNR, CDR2 FQNEAQ (reference sequence). Germline trimming cut 8 bases from V and 6 bases from J; bases unmatched to any gene: 13. CDR3 sequence (DNA): TGTGCCAGCGCGGACCCGGGACAGGGTATCGCTGAAGCTTTCTTT. Encoded protein: CASADPGQGIAEAFF. Together with reference TRBV7-9 and TRBJ1-1, the CDR3 gives the full variable domain: DTGVSQNPRHKITKRGQNVTFRCDPISEHNRLYWYRQTLGQGPEFLTYFQNEAQLEKSRLLSDRFSAERPKGSFSTLEIQRTEQGDSAMYLCASADPGQGIAEAFFGQGTRLTVV.

J is TRBJ2-7 and V is TRBV4-1; D gene ambiguous. The CDR3 sequence is 13 residues long. The germline V gene encodes CDR1 MGHRA and CDR2 YSYEKL. With 0 bases removed from V and 5 bases from J, the gap between germline ends came to 8 bases. The CDR3 DNA reads TGCGCCAGCAGCCAAGATTTTAACCACGAGCAGTACTTC. Its protein is CASSQDFNHEQYF.

The rearrangement joins TRBV6-5 to TRBJ2-2; D gene unclear. Germline V gives CDR1 MNHEY, CDR2 SVGAGI. V lost 0 bases, J lost 4 bases, and 9 bases lay in between. CDR3 length: 15 residues. Here the CDR3 reads CASSYSPYGTGELFF. The CDR3 bases are TGTGCCAGCAGTTACTCCCCGTATGGCACCGGGGAGCTGTTTTTT.

The chain is built from TRBV2 and TRBJ2-7; TRBD2 agrees at 12 bases. CDR1 and CDR2 (germline): SNHLY, FYNNEI. CDR3 length: 16 residues. Trimming removed 4 bases from V and 4 bases from J; junction bases left unmatched: 8. CDR3 sequence (DNA): TGTGCCAGCAGTGGTCTAGCGGGAGGGCCGGGATACGAGCAGTACTTC. Protein: CASSGLAGGPGYEQYF. Full variable domain (missing parts from reference TRBV2 and TRBJ2-7): EPEVTQTPSHQVTQMGQEVILRCVPISNHLYFYWYRQILGQKVEFLVSFYNNEISEKSEIFDDQFSVERPDGSNFTLKIRSTKLEDSAMYFCASSGLAGGPGYEQYFGPGTRLTVT.

This clone was picked up one time. The V call is TRBV5-6, the J call TRBJ2-5; D uncertain. The CDR3 covers 14 residues. The V end was cut by 1 base, the J end by 3 bases, with 10 bases between. CDR1 SGHDT and CDR2 YYEEEE come from the germline V gene. The CDR3 DNA reads TGTGCCAGCAGCTTGCCTTCAGTTAAAGAGACCCAGTACTTC. The encoded protein is CASSLPSVKETQYF.

The chain recombines TRBV19 with TRBJ2-5; D may be TRBD2 (7 bases). This CDR3 region has 17 residues. The ends were cut back, 1 base at V and 4 bases at J, with 19 bases in the middle. CDR1 and CDR2 from the germline V gene are LNHDA and SQIVND (reference sequence). Written as DNA, the CDR3 is TGTGCCAGTAGTATAGGCCCAGGGAGGGGGTTCCGAGAGACCCAGTACTTC. Amino acid sequence: CASSIGPGRGFRETQYF.

V and J are TRBV7-9 and TRBJ1-1, with D perhaps matching TRBD1 (6 bases). The germline V gene encodes CDR1 SEHNR and CDR2 FQNEAQ (reference sequence). The CDR3 is 12 residues long. V gave up 5 bases and J gave up 6 bases, with 10 bases separating them. CDR3 sequence reads: CASSTQGPEAFF. CDR3 DNA sequence: TGTGCCAGCAGCACGCAGGGGCCTGAAGCTTTCTTT.

The sample holds one count of this clone. The chain couples TRBV25-1 to TRBJ2-3; no clear D. The germline CDR1 and CDR2 sequences are MGHDK and SYGVNS. Trimming cost V 8 bases and J 4 bases, with 13 bases left between them. The CDR3 spans 13 residues. The CDR3 sequence is CASGPAVADTQYF. DNA for the CDR3: TGTGCCAGCGGGCCAGCCGTCGCAGATACGCAGTATTTT.

V is TRBV7-3 and J is TRBJ2-7; possible D gene TRBD2, 5 bases. Per the germline V gene, CDR1 is SGHTA and CDR2 is FQGTGA. Trimming left V 5 bases short and J 3 bases short, with 14 bases between. The CDR3 consists of 14 residues. The CDR3 DNA reads as TGTGCCAGCAGCCCTTCCGGCGGGCTCTACGAGCAGTACTTC. Its translation: CASSPSGGLYEQYF. Full variable domain (rest looked up from reference TRBV7-3 and TRBJ2-7): GAGVSQTPSNKVTEKGKYVELRCDPISGHTALYWYRQSLGQGPEFLIYFQGTGAADDSGLPNDRFFAVRPEGSVSTLKIQRTERGDSAVYLCASSPSGGLYEQYFGPGTRLTVT.

The chain carries TRBV21-1 and TRBJ2-3; TRBD2, the D gene given by the table, was not confirmed from the DNA. TRBV21-1 is tagged as a pseudogene. This CDR3 is 15 amino acids long. CDR3 sequence: CASGPQREYPDTQYF. CDR3 nucleotide sequence: TGTGCCAGCGGACCGCAGCGGGAGTATCCAGATACGCAGTATTTT.

The CDR3 DNA is TGCAGTGCTAGATCGGGTTATGAGCAGTTCTTC. Its translation is CSARSGYEQFF. V usage is TRBV20-1 and J usage is TRBJ2-1; D unclear. CDR1 is DFQATT, CDR2 SNEGSKA, per germline (reference sequence). Trimming pared 2 bases from V and 8 bases from J, leaving 7 bases between. The CDR3 length is 11 residues.

The chain combines TRBV28 with TRBJ2-5; unclear D gene. The end of the DNA fits TRBJ2-7 better, so the J call may be wrong. CDR1 MDHEN and CDR2 SYDVKM come from the germline V gene. The length of the CDR3 is 15 residues. In DNA, the CDR3 is TGTGCCAGCATCAGCGCGTCGGAGCTATTCTACGAGCAGTACTTC. It codes for CASISASELFYEQYF.

The V gene is TRBV2, the J gene TRBJ2-3; 9 nucleotides match TRBD2. Germline V gene lookup returns CDR1 SNHLY and CDR2 FYNNEI. V gave up 4 bases and J gave up 2 bases; unmatched junction bases: 16. The CDR3 is 19 amino acids. CDR3 region: CASSVSGSTLAGNTDTQYF. The CDR3, as DNA: TGTGCCAGCAGTGTATCTGGCTCCACCCTAGCGGGGAACACAGATACGCAGTATTTT.

CDR3 nucleotides: TGTGCCAGCAGCGTATCTGGGACTAGGGGTTCCTACGAGCAGTACTTC. This sequence encodes CASSVSGTRGSYEQYF. The chain is built from TRBV9 and TRBJ2-7; TRBD2 matches 8 bases. Losses at the gene ends were 1 base for V and 1 base for J; bases not matched to a gene: 7. Germline V CDR1 and CDR2: SGDLS, YYNGEE. This CDR3 comprises 16 residues. Supplemented by reference TRBV9 and TRBJ2-7, the full variable domain reads DSGVTQTPKHLITATGQRVTLRCSPRSGDLSVYWYQQSLDQGLQFLIQYYNGEERAKGNILERFSAQQFPDLHSELNLSSLELGDSALYFCASSVSGTRGSYEQYFGPGTRLTVT.

V usage is TRBV4-1 and J usage is TRBJ2-1; 12 bases line up with TRBD2. There are 16 residues in the CDR3. Germline V gene lookup returns CDR1 MGHRA and CDR2 YSYEKL. Germline trimming cut 5 bases from V and 2 bases from J; bases unmatched to any gene: 4. CDR3 region: CASSSRLAGAYNEQFF. In DNA, the CDR3 is TGCGCCAGCAGCTCTCGACTAGCGGGGGCCTACAATGAGCAGTTCTTC.

The chain uses TRBV13 and TRBJ1-1; a possible D gene is TRBD1 (5 bases). With 5 bases removed from V and 3 bases from J, the gap between germline ends came to 10 bases. Germline CDR1 reads PRHDT; CDR2 reads FYEKMQ (reference sequence). The CDR3 consists of 13 residues. The chain's CDR3 is CASSKQEDTEAFF. The CDR3 DNA reads as TGTGCCAGCAGCAAACAGGAAGACACTGAAGCTTTCTTT. The full variable domain, its missing parts supplied by reference TRBV13 and TRBJ1-1, is AAGVIQSPRHLIKEKRETATLKCYPIPRHDTVYWYQQGPGQDPQFLISFYEKMQSDKGSIPDRFSAQQFSDYHSELNMSSLELGDSALYFCASSKQEDTEAFFGQGTRLTVV.

V gene TRBV10-3 combines with J gene TRBJ1-1; weak D call: TRBD1 (5 bases). The CDR3 length is 13 residues. CDR1 is ENHRY and CDR2 is SYGVKD in the germline V gene. The ends were cut back, 6 bases at V and 3 bases at J, with 11 bases in the middle. In DNA, the CDR3 is TGTGCCATCAGGGGCAGGGCGGACACTGAAGCTTTCTTT. Residues: CAIRGRADTEAFF.

This clone was counted a single time. This chain uses TRBV13 with TRBJ2-5; perhaps TRBD2 as D (6 bases). The CDR3 length is 14 residues. Germline-derived CDR1 and CDR2 are PRHDT and FYEKMQ (reference sequence). Trimming cost V 3 bases and J 1 base, with 9 bases left between them. CDR3 sequence reads: CASSFRDFQETQYF. Written as DNA, the CDR3 is TGTGCCAGCAGCTTCAGGGACTTCCAAGAGACCCAGTACTTC.

The V call is TRBV13, the J call TRBJ2-7, with a tentative D call TRBD2 (6 bases). This CDR3 comprises 14 residues. CDR1 is PRHDT, CDR2 FYEKMQ, per germline (reference sequence). The V end was cut by 3 bases, the J end by 4 bases, with 13 bases between. The CDR3 coding sequence is TGTGCCAGCAGCTTGGCGGGATCAGGGTACGAGCAGTACTTC. Its translation is CASSLAGSGYEQYF.